The T cell receptor beta chain described here comes from a study of tumor-infiltrating lymphocytes in primary liver carcinoma (dated by TCRdb to about 2017). About the study as a whole: The five patients, three men and two women aged 30 to 69 years, had hepatocellular carcinoma (four) or combined HCC and intrahepatic cholangiocarcinoma (one). The five patients had tumors staged T1-T3 N0M0, with maximum diameters ranging from roughly 4.2 to 11 cm. Each sample produced roughly 3.65 to 7.5 million productive TCRbeta reads, and read depth showed no significant difference between tissue types. The study combined TCRbeta repertoire sequencing, expression microarrays and whole-exome sequencing across five regions of each liver tumor, with adjacent normal tissue and blood. A total of roughly 35 specimens from 5 patients underwent TCRbeta repertoire sequencing, comprising about 25 tumor regions, 5 adjacent noncancerous liver tissues and 5 peripheral blood samples. The 25 or so tumor region samples were profiled with Agilent mRNA microarrays so that TCRbeta repertoire diversity could be related to the local molecular phenotype. Repertoires from technical replicates were highly reproducible, with mean shared-clone rates approximately 0.92 and correlation coefficients above 0.95. The investigation overall reported the following: Only about 8-25% of top clones were present in all five regions of a tumor, suggesting spatial heterogeneity of tumor-infiltrating T cells. Only 4 or 5 patients were included in the study, and the authors note that the findings should be validated in a larger study. Compared with blood, tumors had a significantly larger share of the repertoire taken up by the top 250 clones (p = 0.039). Consistent with antigen-driven expansion, pairs of tumor regions showed higher repertoire overlap (mean around 36%) than either tumor-adjacent pairs (approximately 17%) or tumor-blood pairs (roughly 14%). Because only the TCR beta chain was sequenced and unpaired alpha chains were not captured, true repertoire diversity is likely underestimated. Since the samples were bulk and unsorted, there was no way to compare CD4+ and CD8+ T cell repertoires.

This clonotype has a single count. Its specific antigen is unknown. A much larger clone lies a single base off, so this may be a read error. Without any cell sorting, total RNA and DNA were co-extracted from 20-30 mg of bulk tissue using the AllPrep DNA/RNA mini kit. Between late 2015 and March 2016, roughly 5 patients in China with histopathologically diagnosed primary liver carcinoma had their tumors surgically resected. Chronic HBV infection was present in the patients, and the patients were treatment-naive at sampling. Each tumor was sampled at five spatially separated regions: the tumor centre plus the superior, inferior, left-lateral and right-lateral poles. More than 80% viable tumor cells were found by histology in every tumor sample. Fresh tumor and adjacent tissue pieces were bisected; one half was stored in RNAlater at -80°C, the other sent for histology. A constant-region primer and ProtoScript II reverse transcriptase were used to reverse-transcribe TCRbeta-specific cDNA from 500 ng total RNA. TCRbeta libraries were built with three nested multiplex PCR rounds, a slightly modified ARM-PCR procedure. Sample barcodes and Illumina adapters were added in a final 25-cycle PCR with Deep VentR polymerase. Before sequencing, amplicons of 200-500 bp were purified from gel using a QIAquick gel extraction kit. An Illumina HiSeq 2500 was used to sequence the TCRbeta amplicons, generating 250-bp paired-end reads. The authors' analysis ran thus. To recover full CDR3 sequences, reads were quality-trimmed using Trimmomatic v0.33 and paired reads were then merged using FLASH v1.2.11. V, D and J germline segments were assigned to the rearranged TCRbeta sequences using MiGEC v1.2.1b. VDJtools v1.0.0 computed clonotype statistics and Shannon-Wiener diversity indices. To cut down on sampling bias, every analysis after diversity analysis relied on just the 250 most abundant clonotypes from each sample. TCRdb ran its own pipeline on the public reads, namely fastp trimming at Q25 and MiXCR clone calling, and kept in-frame beta chains. All rows with the same CDR3 protein become a single entry with the most common DNA and genes. The V and J calls, along with clone size, are taken from TCRdb and not from the paper's own processing. The sample table contains 40,000 to 50,000 distinct CDR3 sequences; only one count was recorded for around 79% of them. Together, the top ten hold 25% to 30% of the sample.

The specimen was liver tumor tissue from sampling region 3. Taken with the paper, the label for cell subset or site translates to: tumor region T3, left-lateral pole. This receptor was taken from a man aged 35 to 55 with primary liver carcinoma and hepatitis B virus infection.

The CDR3 protein is CASSSAQIGGVNAGELFF. The DNA sequence is as follows: TGTGCCAGCAGCTCTGCCCAGATCGGGGGAGTGAACGCCGGGGAGCTGTTTTTT. The sequence links TRBV7-9 to TRBJ2-2; the D gene is possibly TRBD2, with 6 bases matching. The CDR3, from cysteine to phenylalanine, totals 18 residues. Only the CDR3 DNA stays, 54 bases, in frame from base 1. As encoded in the germline V gene (reference sequence), CDR1 is SEHNR while CDR2 is FQNEAQ.